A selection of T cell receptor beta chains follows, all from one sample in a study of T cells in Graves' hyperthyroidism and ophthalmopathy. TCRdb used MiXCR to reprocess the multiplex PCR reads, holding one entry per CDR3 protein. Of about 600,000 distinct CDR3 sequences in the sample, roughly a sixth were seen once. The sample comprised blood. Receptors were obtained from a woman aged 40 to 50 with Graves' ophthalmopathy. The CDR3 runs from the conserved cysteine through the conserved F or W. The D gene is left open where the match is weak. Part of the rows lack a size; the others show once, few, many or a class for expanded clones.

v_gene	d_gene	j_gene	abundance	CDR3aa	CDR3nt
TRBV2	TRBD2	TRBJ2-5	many	CASSDRTSREYF	TGTGCCAGCAGTGACAGGACTAGCAGGGAGTACTTC
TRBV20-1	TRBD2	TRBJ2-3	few	CSAPPGLFTDTQYF	TGCAGTGCCCCCCCGGGACTATTCACAGATACGCAGTATTTT
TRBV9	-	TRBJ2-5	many	CASSVEGRETQYF	TGTGCCAGCAGCGTAGAGGGCAGGGAGACCCAGTACTTC
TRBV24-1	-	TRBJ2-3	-	CATSDTHNTDTQYF	TGTGCCACCAGTGATACGCATAACACAGATACGCAGTATTTT
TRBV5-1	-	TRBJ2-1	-	CASSLNFRGAYNEQFF	TGCGCCAGCAGCTTGAATTTTCGGGGGGCATACAATGAGCAGTTCTTC
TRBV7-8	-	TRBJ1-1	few	CASSLGSGGGTEAFF	TGTGCCAGCAGCTTAGGGTCGGGGGGGGGCACTGAAGCTTTCTTT
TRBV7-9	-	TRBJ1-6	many	CASSLAGNSPLHF	TGTGCCAGCAGCCTTGCGGGGAATTCTCCCCTCCACTTT
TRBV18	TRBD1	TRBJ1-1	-	CASSRLNRGRGHTEAFF	TGTGCCAGCTCACGTCTTAACAGGGGTCGGGGGCACACTGAAGCTTTCTTT
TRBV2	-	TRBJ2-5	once	CASSEAANGVETQYF	TGTGCCAGCAGTGAAGCGGCTAACGGTGTAGAGACCCAGTACTTC
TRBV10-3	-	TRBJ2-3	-	CAISEEAGGGTDTQYF	TGTGCCATCAGTGAAGAGGCGGGTGGGGGCACAGATACGCAGTATTTT
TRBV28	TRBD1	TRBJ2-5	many	CASRNRGEETQYF	TGTGCCAGCAGAAACAGGGGAGAAGAGACCCAGTACTTC
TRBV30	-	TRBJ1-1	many	CAWGDSLFEAFF	TGTGCCTGGGGTGACAGTCTATTTGAAGCTTTCTTT
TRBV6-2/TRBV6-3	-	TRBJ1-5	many	CASSPARGSYLNQPQHF	TGTGCCAGCAGTCCCGCGAGGGGATCCTATCTCAATCAGCCCCAGCATTTT
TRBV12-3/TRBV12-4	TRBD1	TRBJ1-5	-	CASTGTGDQPQHF	TGTGCCAGCACCGGGACAGGGGACCAGCCCCAGCATTTT
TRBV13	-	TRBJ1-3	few	CASSTGDTIYF	TGTGCCAGCAGCACCGGGGACACCATATATTTT
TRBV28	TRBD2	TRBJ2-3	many	CASTPGGEGQADTQYF	TGTGCCAGCACCCCAGGCGGGGAGGGCCAAGCAGATACGCAGTATTTT
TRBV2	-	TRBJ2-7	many	CASSVSGLWGEQYF	TGTGCCAGCAGCGTTAGCGGACTGTGGGGCGAGCAGTACTTC
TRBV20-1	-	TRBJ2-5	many	CSARGTATQETQYF	TGCAGTGCTAGAGGGACGGCCACACAAGAGACCCAGTACTTC
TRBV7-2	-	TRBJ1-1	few	CASSSPLGPQTAEAFF	TGTGCCAGCAGCTCCCCCCTAGGGCCTCAGACTGCTGAAGCTTTCTTT
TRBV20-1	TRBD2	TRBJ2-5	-	CSAGGLAGVVETQYF	TGCAGTGCGGGAGGACTAGCGGGAGTGGTTGAGACCCAGTACTTC
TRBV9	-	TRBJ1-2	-	CASSVGTANYGYTF	TGTGCCAGCAGCGTAGGGACAGCTAACTATGGCTACACCTTC
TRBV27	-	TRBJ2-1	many	CASSSPKGRSNEQFF	TGTGCCAGCAGTTCCCCTAAGGGGAGATCCAATGAGCAGTTCTTC
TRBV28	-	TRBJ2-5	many	CASSLLGSKETQYF	TGTGCCAGCAGTTTACTAGGGTCGAAAGAGACCCAGTACTTC
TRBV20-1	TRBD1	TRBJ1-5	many	CSVADRVGNQPQHF	TGCAGTGTCGCGGACAGGGTCGGCAATCAGCCCCAGCATTTT
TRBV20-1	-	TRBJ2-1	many	CSARGNSVEQFF	TGCAGTGCCAGAGGCAACAGTGTTGAGCAGTTCTTC
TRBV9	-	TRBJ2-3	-	CASSVAPGGQGADTQYF	TGTGCCAGCAGCGTAGCCCCGGGGGGGCAGGGGGCAGATACGCAGTATTTT
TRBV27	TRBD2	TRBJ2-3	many	CASSQFPSGRADTQYF	TGTGCCAGCAGCCAGTTCCCTAGCGGGAGGGCCGACACGCAGTATTTT
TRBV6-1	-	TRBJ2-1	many	CASRRGGSYNEQFF	TGTGCCAGCAGGAGGGGTGGATCCTACAATGAGCAGTTCTTC
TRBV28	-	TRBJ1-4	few	CASSLTLGEKLFF	TGTGCCAGCAGCCTTACCCTCGGGGAAAAACTGTTTTTT
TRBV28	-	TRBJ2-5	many	CASSRWGADQETQYF	TGTGCCAGCTCACGGTGGGGGGCCGACCAAGAGACCCAGTACTTC
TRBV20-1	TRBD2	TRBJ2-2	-	CSAGGLAGVGTGELFF	TGCAGTGCTGGAGGACTAGCGGGAGTTGGCACCGGGGAGCTGTTTTTT
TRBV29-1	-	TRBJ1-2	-	CSVPQSDYGYTF	TGCAGCGTACCACAGTCCGACTATGGCTACACCTTC
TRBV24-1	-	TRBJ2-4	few	CATSDLAKNIQYF	TGTGCCACCAGTGATTTAGCCAAAAACATTCAGTACTTC
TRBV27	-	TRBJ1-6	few	CASRGEYYSPLHF	TGTGCCAGCAGGGGGGAATACTATTCACCCCTCCACTTT
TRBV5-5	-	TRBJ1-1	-	CASSLEDPAAEAFF	TGTGCCAGCAGCTTGGAAGACCCGGCGGCTGAAGCTTTCTTT
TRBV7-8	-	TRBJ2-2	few	CASSLGERQAYTGELFF	TGTGCCAGCAGCTTAGGGGAGAGACAGGCGTACACCGGGGAGCTGTTTTTT
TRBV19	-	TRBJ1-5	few	CASRDLWGQPQHF	TGTGCCAGTAGGGACCTTTGGGGTCAGCCCCAGCATTTT
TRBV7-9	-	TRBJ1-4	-	CASSLNYPAVNEKLFF	TGTGCCAGCAGCTTAAACTATCCAGCCGTTAATGAAAAACTGTTTTTT
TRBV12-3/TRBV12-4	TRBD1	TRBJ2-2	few	CASSSATRGTAGELFF	TGTGCCAGCAGCTCGGCGACCAGGGGGACCGCCGGGGAGCTGTTTTTT
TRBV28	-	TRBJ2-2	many	CASDDLNTGELFF	TGTGCCAGCGACGACCTGAACACCGGGGAGCTGTTTTTT
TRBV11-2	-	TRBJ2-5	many	CASSPGTSETQYF	TGTGCCAGCAGCCCTGGGACTTCGGAGACCCAGTACTTC
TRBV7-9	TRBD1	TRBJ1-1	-	CASSQPGQGGGDTEAFF	TGTGCCAGCAGTCAGCCCGGACAGGGTGGGGGTGATACTGAAGCTTTCTTT
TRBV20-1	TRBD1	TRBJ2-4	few	CSAYRTGAKNIQYF	TGCAGTGCTTATCGGACAGGGGCCAAAAACATTCAGTACTTC
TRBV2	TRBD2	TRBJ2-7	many	CASARGGVYEQYF	TGTGCCAGCGCCCGGGGAGGGGTCTACGAGCAGTACTTC
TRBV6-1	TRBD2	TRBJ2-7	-	CASSLAALHNEQYF	TGTGCCAGCAGCCTAGCGGCCCTACACAACGAGCAGTACTTC
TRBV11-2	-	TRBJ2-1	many	CASSLAHNEQFF	TGTGCCAGCAGCTTAGCCCACAATGAGCAGTTCTTC
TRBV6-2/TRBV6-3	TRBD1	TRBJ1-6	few	CASSYSGTAGQPLHF	TGTGCCAGCAGTTACTCTGGGACAGCGGGACAGCCCCTCCACTTT
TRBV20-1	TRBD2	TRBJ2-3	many	CSAPVRGSTDTQYF	TGCAGTGCCCCCGTGCGGGGGAGCACAGATACGCAGTATTTT
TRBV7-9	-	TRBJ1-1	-	CASSSDGGGTEAFF	TGTGCCAGCAGCTCGGACGGAGGTGGCACTGAAGCTTTCTTT
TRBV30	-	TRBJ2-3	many	CAWARTYTQYF	TGTGCCTGGGCAAGGACTTATACGCAGTATTTT
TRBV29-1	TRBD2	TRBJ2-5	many	CSVEEASGSLETQYF	TGCAGCGTTGAAGAGGCTAGCGGGAGTCTGGAGACCCAGTACTTC
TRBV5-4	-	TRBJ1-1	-	CASSQPGAPVLAFF	TGTGCCAGCAGCCAACCAGGGGCACCAGTGCTAGCTTTCTTT
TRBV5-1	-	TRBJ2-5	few	CASSPGWGETQYF	TGCGCCAGCAGCCCAGGGTGGGGAGAGACCCAGTACTTC
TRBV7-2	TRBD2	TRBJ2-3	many	CASSLVAGRPDTQYF	TGTGCCAGCAGCTTAGTAGCGGGAAGGCCAGATACGCAGTATTTT
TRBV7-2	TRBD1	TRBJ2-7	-	CASSEDPRGRGYEQYF	TGTGCCAGCAGCGAAGATCCCAGGGGGCGCGGGTACGAGCAGTACTTC
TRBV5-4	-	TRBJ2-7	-	CASSFEGSHEQYF	TGTGCCAGCAGCTTTGAAGGGTCCCACGAGCAGTACTTC
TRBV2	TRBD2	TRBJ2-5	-	CASSVPGLSETQYF	TGTGCCAGCAGTGTACCGGGACTAAGTGAGACCCAGTACTTC
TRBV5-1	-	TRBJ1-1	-	CASSLDLWDGGNTEAFF	TGCGCCAGCAGCTTGGACCTTTGGGACGGTGGGAACACTGAAGCTTTCTTT
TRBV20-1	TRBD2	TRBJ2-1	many	CSAPGTSGNNEQFF	TGCAGTGCACCCGGGACTAGCGGAAACAATGAGCAGTTCTTC